Listed below are T cell receptor beta chains from one sample, sequenced in a study of shared clonotypes between healthy human individuals. Generated by immunoSEQ multiplex PCR, the TCRdb table keeps only in-frame clones and is missing some. The data contain more than 900,000 clones, about 80% of them singletons. The source material was memory CD4+ T cells from PBMCs. The receptors stem from a man aged 18 to 30 in good health. Some clones in this sample may be carry-over from other donors' samples. The CDR3 runs from the conserved cysteine through the conserved F or W. The size entry is marked missing in some rows and otherwise reads once, few, many or a size class.

v_gene	abundance	j_gene	CDR3aa
TRBV6-5	NA	TRBJ2-5	CASSYTRGQETQYF
TRBV18	NA	TRBJ1-4	CASSTGQANEKLFF
TRBV29-1	NA	TRBJ2-7	CSAEGTGGAGQYF
TRBV18	NA	TRBJ1-1	CASSSGQGNTEAFF
TRBV28	NA	TRBJ1-1	CASSRGQGALDTEAFF
TRBV28	NA	TRBJ2-5	CASSTGRGDRDQETQYF
TRBV5-1	NA	TRBJ2-1	CASSLKGSNEQFF
TRBV2	NA	TRBJ1-4	CASSNRGLNEKLFF
TRBV10-3	NA	TRBJ2-7	CAISFSSGSPYEQYF
TRBV11-2	NA	TRBJ1-4	CASSGRGHTNEKLFF
TRBV10-2	many	TRBJ1-5	CASSDTSSNQPQHF
TRBV11-2	NA	TRBJ2-5	CASSLLSLSNSWSETQYF
TRBV7-2	NA	TRBJ2-1	CASSLRGPYSSYNEQFF
TRBV5-3	once	TRBJ1-1	CARSNAGSAEAFF
TRBV5-4	NA	NA	CASSLTGYEQYF
TRBV18	NA	TRBJ1-2	CASSLGQGAPRGYTF
TRBV6-6	NA	TRBJ2-3	CASSSILAGGPGTQYF
TRBV29-1	once	TRBJ2-5	CSAAPIAPDGETQYF
TRBV5-6	once	TRBJ1-3	CASSLRQALISGNTIYF
TRBV6-1	NA	TRBJ2-7	CASSVNRGNEQYF
TRBV6-4	once	TRBJ2-7	CASKTGPAGEQYF
TRBV5-1	NA	TRBJ1-1	CASSLWSGTGGGENTEAFF
TRBV7-6	NA	TRBJ2-1	CASSLPGLAEQFF
TRBV15	NA	TRBJ2-1	CATSRVGAGRGNNEQFF
TRBV25-1	NA	TRBJ1-4	CASSAAEAGEKLFF
TRBV1	NA	TRBJ2-2	CTSSLGTSGRAGNTGELFF